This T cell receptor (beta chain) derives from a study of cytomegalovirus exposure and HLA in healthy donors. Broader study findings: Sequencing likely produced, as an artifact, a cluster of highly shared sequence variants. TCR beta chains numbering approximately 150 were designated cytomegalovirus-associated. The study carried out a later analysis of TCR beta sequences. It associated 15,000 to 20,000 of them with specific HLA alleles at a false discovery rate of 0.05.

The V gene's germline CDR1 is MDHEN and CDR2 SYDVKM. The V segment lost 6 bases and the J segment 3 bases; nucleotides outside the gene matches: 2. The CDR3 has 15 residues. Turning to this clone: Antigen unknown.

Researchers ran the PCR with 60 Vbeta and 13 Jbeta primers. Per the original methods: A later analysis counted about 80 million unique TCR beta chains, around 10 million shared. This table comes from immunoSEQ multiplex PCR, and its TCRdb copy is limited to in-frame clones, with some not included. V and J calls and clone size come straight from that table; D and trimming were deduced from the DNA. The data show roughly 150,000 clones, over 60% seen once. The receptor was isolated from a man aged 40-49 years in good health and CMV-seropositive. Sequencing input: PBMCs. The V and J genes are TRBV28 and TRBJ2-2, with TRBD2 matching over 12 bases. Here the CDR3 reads CASSRLAGDTGELFF. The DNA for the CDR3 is TGTGCCAGCAGCCGACTAGCGGGAGACACCGGGGAGCTGTTTTTT.